Following are 5 T cell receptor beta chains from one sample sequenced in a study of OX40 agonist ivuxolimab in advanced cancers. Receptors were amplified or captured by the immunoSEQ multiplex PCR assay. Imported from immuneACCESS, the table was reduced by TCRdb to in-frame sequences with V and J called. These copies leave out some clones; in studies compared against another copy, an unresolved V gene accounts for under half, and the cause of the remainder is not known. The table for this sample lists 7,500 to 10,000 clones; roughly 70% of them were counted only once. In total, the top ten clones hold roughly 25% of the sample. This specimen was CD4+ or CD8+ T cells sorted from blood, taken in a trial of the OX40 agonist ivuxolimab. The receptors were gathered from an adult with an advanced solid tumor such as melanoma, head and neck, liver or kidney cancer.

V and J are TRBV13 and TRBJ1-2; D remains ambiguous. Germline V lookup: CDR1 PRHDT, CDR2 FYEKMQ (reference sequence). V gave up 6 bases and J gave up 8 bases, with 13 bases separating them. This CDR3 has 12 residues. The DNA for the CDR3 is TGTGCCAGCAGTTCGGCCACGTTAGGCTACACCTTC. Encoded protein: CASSSATLGYTF.

The CDR3 reads CASSQDPTDSGPYTGELFF. Here the CDR3 DNA reads TGCGCCAGCAGCCAAGATCCTACGGATTCAGGTCCCTACACCGGGGAGCTGTTTTTT. V usage is TRBV4-1 and J usage is TRBJ2-2; no clear D gene. This CDR3 is 19 amino acids long. Trimming stripped 0 bases from V and 3 bases from J, with 20 bases between. CDR1 is MGHRA and CDR2 is YSYEKL in the germline V gene.

V is TRBV9 and J is TRBJ1-1, with a weak D call TRBD1 (5 bases). The V gene's germline CDR1 is SGDLS and CDR2 YYNGEE. The CDR3 is 14 amino acids. The V end was cut by 0 bases, the J end by 2 bases, with 8 bases between. CDR3 sequence: CASSVGQGNTEAFF. The CDR3 bases are TGTGCCAGCAGCGTAGGGCAGGGAAACACTGAAGCTTTCTTT. The whole variable domain, filled in from reference TRBV9 and TRBJ1-1, reads DSGVTQTPKHLITATGQRVTLRCSPRSGDLSVYWYQQSLDQGLQFLIQYYNGEERAKGNILERFSAQQFPDLHSELNLSSLELGDSALYFCASSVGQGNTEAFFGQGTRLTVV.

Only a few counts were recorded for this clone. The rearrangement links TRBV28 to TRBJ2-2; D perhaps matches TRBD1 (6 bases). CDR3 length: 12 amino acids. Germline CDR1 and CDR2: MDHEN and SYDVKM. The V end was cut by 10 bases, the J end by 6 bases, with 12 bases between. Here the CDR3 DNA reads TGTGCCATCCCCACAGGGTCCGGGGAGCTGTTTTTT. Translating it yields CAIPTGSGELFF.

The gene calls are TRBV6-1 and TRBJ1-2; 8 positions agree with TRBD1. The germline gives CDR1 MNHNS, CDR2 SASEGT. The J segment lost 3 bases and the V segment lost 3 bases, leaving 6 bases of the junction unmatched. The CDR3 sequence is 15 residues long. This chain's CDR3 is CASSDPGQGDYGYTF. CDR3 bases: TGTGCCAGCAGTGATCCAGGACAGGGCGACTATGGCTACACCTTC.